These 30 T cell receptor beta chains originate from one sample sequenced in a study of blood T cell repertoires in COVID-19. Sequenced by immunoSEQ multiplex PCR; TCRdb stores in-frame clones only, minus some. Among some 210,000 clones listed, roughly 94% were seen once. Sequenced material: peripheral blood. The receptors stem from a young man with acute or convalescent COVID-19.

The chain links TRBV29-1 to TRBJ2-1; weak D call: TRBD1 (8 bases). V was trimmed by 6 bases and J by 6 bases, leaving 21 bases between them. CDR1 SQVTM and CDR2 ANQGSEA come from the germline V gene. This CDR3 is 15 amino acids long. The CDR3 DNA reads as TGCAGCGTCGCTCCGGACAGGGAGGGGTTCAATGAGCAGTTCTTC. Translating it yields CSVAPDREGFNEQFF.

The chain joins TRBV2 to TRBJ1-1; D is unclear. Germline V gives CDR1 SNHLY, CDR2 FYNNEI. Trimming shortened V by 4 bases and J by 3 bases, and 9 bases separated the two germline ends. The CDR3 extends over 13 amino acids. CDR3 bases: TGTGCCAGCAGTGGGAGGTGGGACACTGAAGCTTTCTTT. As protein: CASSGRWDTEAFF.

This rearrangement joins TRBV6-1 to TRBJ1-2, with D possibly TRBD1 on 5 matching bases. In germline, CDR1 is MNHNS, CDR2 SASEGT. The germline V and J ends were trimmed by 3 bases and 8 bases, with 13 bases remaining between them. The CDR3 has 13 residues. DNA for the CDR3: TGTGCCAGCAGTGAGGGGGGATATCTGGGCTACACCTTC. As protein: CASSEGGYLGYTF.

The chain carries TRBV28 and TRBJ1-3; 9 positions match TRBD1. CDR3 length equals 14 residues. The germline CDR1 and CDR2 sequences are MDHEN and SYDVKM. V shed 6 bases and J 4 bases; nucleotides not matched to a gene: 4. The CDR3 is CASRQGAGGNTIYF. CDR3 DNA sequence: TGTGCCAGCAGACAGGGGGCGGGCGGAAACACCATATATTTT.

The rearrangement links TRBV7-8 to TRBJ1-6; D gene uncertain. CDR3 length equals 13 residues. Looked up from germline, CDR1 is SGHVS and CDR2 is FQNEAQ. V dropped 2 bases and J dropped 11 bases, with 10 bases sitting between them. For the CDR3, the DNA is TGTGCCAGCAGCTTATACGGGATTACACCCCTCCACTTT. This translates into CASSLYGITPLHF.

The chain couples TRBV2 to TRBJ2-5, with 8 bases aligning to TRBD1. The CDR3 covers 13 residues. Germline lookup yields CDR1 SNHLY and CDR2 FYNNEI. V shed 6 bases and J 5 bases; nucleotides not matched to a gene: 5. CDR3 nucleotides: TGTGCCAGCAGAGTGACAGGGGTGGAGACCCAGTACTTC. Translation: CASRVTGVETQYF.

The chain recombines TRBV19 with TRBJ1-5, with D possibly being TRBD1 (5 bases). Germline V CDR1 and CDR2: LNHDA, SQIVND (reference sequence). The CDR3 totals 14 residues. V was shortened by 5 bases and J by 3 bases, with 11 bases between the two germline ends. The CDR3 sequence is CASSGRDYNQPQHF. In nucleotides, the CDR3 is TGTGCCAGTAGTGGCAGGGATTACAATCAGCCCCAGCATTTT.

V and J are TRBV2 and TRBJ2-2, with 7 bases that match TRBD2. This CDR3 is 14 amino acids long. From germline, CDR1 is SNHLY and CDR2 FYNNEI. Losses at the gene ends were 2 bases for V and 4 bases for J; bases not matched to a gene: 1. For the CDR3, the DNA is TGTGCCAGCAGTGAAAGCGGGGCCACCGGGGAGCTGTTTTTT. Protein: CASSESGATGELFF.

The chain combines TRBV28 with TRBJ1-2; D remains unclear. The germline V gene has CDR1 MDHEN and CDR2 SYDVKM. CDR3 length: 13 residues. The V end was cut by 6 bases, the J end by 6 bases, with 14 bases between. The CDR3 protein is CASRTTVFDGYTF. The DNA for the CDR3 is TGTGCCAGCAGAACAACAGTTTTCGATGGCTACACCTTC.

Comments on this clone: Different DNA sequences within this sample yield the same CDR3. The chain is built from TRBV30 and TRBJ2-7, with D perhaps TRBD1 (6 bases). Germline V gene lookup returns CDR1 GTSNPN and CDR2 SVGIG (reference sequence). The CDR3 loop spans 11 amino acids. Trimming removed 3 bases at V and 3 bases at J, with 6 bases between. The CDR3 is CAWSRGYEQYF. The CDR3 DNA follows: TGTGCCTGGAGCAGGGGCTACGAGCAGTACTTC.

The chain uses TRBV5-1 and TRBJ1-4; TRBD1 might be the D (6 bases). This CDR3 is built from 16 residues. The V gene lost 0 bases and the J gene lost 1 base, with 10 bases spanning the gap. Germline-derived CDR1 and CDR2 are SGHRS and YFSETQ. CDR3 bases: TGCGCCAGCAGCTTGGAACAGGGCTTAACTAATGAAAAACTGTTTTTT. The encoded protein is CASSLEQGLTNEKLFF. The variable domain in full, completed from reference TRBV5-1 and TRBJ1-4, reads KAGVTQTPRYLIKTRGQQVTLSCSPISGHRSVSWYQQTPGQGLQFLFEYFSETQRNKGNFPGRFSGRQFSNSRSEMNVSTLELGDSALYLCASSLEQGLTNEKLFFGSGTQLSVL.

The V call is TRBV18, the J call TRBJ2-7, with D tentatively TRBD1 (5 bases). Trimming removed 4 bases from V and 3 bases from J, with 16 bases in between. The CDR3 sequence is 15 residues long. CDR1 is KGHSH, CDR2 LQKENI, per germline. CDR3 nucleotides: TGTGCCAGCTCACAGTATCCCAGGCAGGGCTACGAGCAGTACTTC. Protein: CASSQYPRQGYEQYF.

In DNA, the CDR3 is TGTGCCAGCAGCTTAGGCTCTCTCGGGTCTCAAGAGACCCAGTACTTC. Its translation: CASSLGSLGSQETQYF. This rearrangement joins TRBV7-9 to TRBJ2-5; D is unclear. With 1 base removed from V and 2 bases from J, the gap between germline ends came to 14 bases. Germline CDR1 is SEHNR and CDR2 is FQNEAQ (reference sequence). The CDR3 consists of 16 residues.

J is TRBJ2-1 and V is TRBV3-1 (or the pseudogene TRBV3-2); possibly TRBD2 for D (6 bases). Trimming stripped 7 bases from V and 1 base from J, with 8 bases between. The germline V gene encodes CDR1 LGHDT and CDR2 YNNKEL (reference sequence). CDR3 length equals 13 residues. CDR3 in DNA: TGTGCCAGCAAGGGACTTTCCTACAATGAGCAGTTCTTC. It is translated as CASKGLSYNEQFF.

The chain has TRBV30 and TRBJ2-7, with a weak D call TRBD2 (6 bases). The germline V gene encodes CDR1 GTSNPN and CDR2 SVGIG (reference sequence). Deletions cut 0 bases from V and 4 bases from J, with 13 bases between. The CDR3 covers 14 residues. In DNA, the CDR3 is TGTGCCTGGAGTGTAGGCGGGATTATTTACGAGCAGTACTTC. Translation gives CAWSVGGIIYEQYF.

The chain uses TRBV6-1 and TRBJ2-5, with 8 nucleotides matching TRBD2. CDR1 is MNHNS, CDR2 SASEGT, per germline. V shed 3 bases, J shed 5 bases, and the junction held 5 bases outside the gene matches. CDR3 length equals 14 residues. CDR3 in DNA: TGTGCCAGCAGTGATAGCGGGGTTGGGGAGACCCAGTACTTC. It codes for CASSDSGVGETQYF.

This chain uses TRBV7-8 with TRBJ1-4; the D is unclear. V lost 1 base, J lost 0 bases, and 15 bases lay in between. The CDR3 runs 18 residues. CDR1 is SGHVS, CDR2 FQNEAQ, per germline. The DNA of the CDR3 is TGTGCCAGCAGCTTAGTTGTCCGCCGCCCGGCAACTAATGAAAAACTGTTTTTT. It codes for CASSLVVRRPATNEKLFF. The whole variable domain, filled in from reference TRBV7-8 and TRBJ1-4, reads GAGVSQSPRYKVAKRGQDVALRCDPISGHVSLFWYQQALGQGPEFLTYFQNEAQLDKSGLPSDRFFAERPEGSVSTLKIQRTQQEDSAVYLCASSLVVRRPATNEKLFFGSGTQLSVL.

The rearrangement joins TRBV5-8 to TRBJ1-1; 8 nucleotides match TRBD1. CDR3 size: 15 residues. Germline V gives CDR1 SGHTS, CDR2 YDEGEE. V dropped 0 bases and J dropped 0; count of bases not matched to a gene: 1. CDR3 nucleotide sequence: TGTGCCAGCAGCTTGGGACAGGGGATGAACACTGAAGCTTTCTTT. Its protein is CASSLGQGMNTEAFF.

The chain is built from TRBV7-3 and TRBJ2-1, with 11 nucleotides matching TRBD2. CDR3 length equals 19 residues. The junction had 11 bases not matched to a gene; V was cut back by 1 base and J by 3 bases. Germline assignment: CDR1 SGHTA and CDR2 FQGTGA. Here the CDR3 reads CASSLMGSLTSGGYNEQFF. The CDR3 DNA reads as TGTGCCAGCAGCTTAATGGGGTCCCTTACTAGCGGGGGCTACAATGAGCAGTTCTTC.

Written as DNA, the CDR3 is TGTGCCAGCTCACCCCTGACAGGGAACTCTGGAAACACCATATATTTT. It translates to CASSPLTGNSGNTIYF. This chain uses TRBV18 with TRBJ1-3, with TRBD1 identical over 7 bases. This CDR3 is built from 16 residues. Unmatched junction bases numbered 5, after V lost 3 bases and J lost 0 bases. Per the germline V gene, CDR1 is KGHSH and CDR2 is LQKENI. Combining the CDR3 with reference TRBV18 and TRBJ1-3 gives the whole variable domain NAGVMQNPRHLVRRRGQEARLRCSPMKGHSHVYWYRQLPEEGLKFMVYLQKENIIDESGMPKERFSAEFPKEGPSILRIQQVVRGDSAAYFCASSPLTGNSGNTIYFGEGSWLTVV.

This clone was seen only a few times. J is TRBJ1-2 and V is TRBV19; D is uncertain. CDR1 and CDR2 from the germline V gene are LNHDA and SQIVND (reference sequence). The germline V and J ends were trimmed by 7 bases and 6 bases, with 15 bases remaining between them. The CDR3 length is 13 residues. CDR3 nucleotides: TGTGCCAGTATCAAAGACTGGCGACATGGCTACACCTTC. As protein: CASIKDWRHGYTF.

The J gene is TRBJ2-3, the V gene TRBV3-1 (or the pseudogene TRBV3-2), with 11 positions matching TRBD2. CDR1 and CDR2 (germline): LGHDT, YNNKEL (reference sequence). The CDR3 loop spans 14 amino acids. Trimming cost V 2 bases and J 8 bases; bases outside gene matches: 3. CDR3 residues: CASSQLAGGRTQYF. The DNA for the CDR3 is TGTGCCAGCAGCCAACTAGCGGGGGGCCGTACGCAGTATTTT.

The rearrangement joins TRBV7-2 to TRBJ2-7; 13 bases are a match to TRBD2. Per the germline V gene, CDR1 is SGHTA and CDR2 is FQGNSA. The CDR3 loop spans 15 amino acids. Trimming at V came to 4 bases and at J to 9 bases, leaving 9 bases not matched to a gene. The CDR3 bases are TGTGCCAGCAGCTCGCCGACTAGCGGGAGGCTTGGGCAGTACTTC. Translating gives CASSSPTSGRLGQYF.

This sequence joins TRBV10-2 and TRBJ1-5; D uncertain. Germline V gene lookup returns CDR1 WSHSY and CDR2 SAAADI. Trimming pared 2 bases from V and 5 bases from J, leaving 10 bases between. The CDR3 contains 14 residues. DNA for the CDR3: TGCGCCAGCAGTGAGGAGGGCCTGTATCAGCCCCAGCATTTT. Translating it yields CASSEEGLYQPQHF.

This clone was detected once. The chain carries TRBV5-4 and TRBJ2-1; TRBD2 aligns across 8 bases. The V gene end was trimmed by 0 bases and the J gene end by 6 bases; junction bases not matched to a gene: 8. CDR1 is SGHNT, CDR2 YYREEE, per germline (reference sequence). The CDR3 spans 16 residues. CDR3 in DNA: TGTGCCAGCAGCTTGGCAGGGACTAGGACTGTCAATGAGCAGTTCTTC. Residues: CASSLAGTRTVNEQFF.

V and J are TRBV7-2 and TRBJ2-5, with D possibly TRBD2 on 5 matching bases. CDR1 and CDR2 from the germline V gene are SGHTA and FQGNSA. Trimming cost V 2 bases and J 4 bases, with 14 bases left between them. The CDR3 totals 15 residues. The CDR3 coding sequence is TGTGCCAGCAGCTTAATGGGCGGGTGGGCAGAGACCCAGTACTTC. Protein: CASSLMGGWAETQYF.

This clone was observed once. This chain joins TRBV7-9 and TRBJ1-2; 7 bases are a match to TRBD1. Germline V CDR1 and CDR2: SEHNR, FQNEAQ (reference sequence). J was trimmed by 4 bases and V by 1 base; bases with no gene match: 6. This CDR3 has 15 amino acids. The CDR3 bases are TGTGCCAGCAGCTTAGTTCGAGGACAGGCCTATGGCTACACCTTC. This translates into CASSLVRGQAYGYTF.

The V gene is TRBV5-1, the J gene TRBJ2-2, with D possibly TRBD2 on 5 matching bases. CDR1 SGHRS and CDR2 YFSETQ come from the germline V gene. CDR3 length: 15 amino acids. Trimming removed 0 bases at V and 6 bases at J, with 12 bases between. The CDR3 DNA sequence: TGCGCCAGCAGCTTGGATACGGGGTTCGCCGGGGAGCTGTTTTTT. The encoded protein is CASSLDTGFAGELFF.

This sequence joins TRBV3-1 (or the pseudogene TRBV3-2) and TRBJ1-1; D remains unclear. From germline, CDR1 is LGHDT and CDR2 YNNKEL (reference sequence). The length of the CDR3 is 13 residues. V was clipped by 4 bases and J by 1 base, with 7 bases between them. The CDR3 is CASSLRQNTEAFF. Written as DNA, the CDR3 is TGTGCCAGCAGCCTTAGACAGAACACTGAAGCTTTCTTT.

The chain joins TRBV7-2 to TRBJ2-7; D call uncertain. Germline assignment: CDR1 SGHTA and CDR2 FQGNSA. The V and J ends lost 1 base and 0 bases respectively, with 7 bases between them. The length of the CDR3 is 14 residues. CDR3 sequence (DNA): TGTGCCAGCAGCTTAGTAGTTTCCTCCTACGAGCAGTACTTC. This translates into CASSLVVSSYEQYF.